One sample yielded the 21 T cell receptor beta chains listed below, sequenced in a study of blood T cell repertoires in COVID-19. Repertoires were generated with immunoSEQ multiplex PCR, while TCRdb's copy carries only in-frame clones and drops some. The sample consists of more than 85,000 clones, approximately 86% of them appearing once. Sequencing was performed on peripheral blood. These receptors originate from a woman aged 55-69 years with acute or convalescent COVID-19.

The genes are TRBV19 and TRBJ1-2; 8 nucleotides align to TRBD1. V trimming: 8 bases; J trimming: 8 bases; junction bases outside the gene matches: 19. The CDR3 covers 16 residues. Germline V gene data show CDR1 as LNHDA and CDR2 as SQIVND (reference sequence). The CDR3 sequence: CASRGTGGVKIGGYTF. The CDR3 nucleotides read TGTGCCAGTCGGGGAACAGGGGGTGTCAAGATTGGGGGCTACACCTTC.

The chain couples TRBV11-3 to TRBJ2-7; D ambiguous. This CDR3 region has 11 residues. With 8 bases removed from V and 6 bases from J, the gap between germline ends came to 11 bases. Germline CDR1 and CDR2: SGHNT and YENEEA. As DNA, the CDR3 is TGTGCCAGCGGCACGGCAGGCGAGCAGTACTTC. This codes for CASGTAGEQYF.

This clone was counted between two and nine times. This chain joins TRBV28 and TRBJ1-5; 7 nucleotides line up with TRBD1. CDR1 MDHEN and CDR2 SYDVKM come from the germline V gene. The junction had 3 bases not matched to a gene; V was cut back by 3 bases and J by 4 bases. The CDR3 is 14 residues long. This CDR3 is CASSFGTVNQPQHF. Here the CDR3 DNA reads TGTGCCAGCAGTTTCGGGACAGTGAATCAGCCCCAGCATTTT.

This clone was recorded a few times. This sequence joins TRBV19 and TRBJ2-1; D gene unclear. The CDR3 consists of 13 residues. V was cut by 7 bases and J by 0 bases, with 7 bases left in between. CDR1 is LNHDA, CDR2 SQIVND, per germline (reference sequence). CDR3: CASTPSSYNEQFF. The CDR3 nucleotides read TGTGCCAGTACCCCTAGCTCCTACAATGAGCAGTTCTTC.

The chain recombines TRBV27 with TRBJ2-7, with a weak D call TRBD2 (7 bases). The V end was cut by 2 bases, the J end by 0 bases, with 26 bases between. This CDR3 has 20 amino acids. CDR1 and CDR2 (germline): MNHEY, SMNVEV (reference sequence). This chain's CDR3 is CASSLRGGFTRDPNSYEQYF. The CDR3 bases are TGTGCCAGCAGTTTAAGGGGGGGATTCACAAGGGACCCTAACTCCTACGAGCAGTACTTC.

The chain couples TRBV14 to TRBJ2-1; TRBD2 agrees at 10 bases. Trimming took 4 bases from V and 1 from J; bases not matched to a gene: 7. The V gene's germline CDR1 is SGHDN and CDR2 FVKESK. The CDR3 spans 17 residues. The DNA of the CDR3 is TGTGCCAGCAGCCCCAGGACTAGCGGACTATCCTACAATGAGCAGTTCTTC. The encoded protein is CASSPRTSGLSYNEQFF. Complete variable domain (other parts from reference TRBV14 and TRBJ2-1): EAGVTQFPSHSVIEKGQTVTLRCDPISGHDNLYWYRRVMGKEIKFLLHFVKESKQDESGMPNNRFLAERTGGTYSTLKVQPAELEDSGVYFCASSPRTSGLSYNEQFFGPGTRLTVL.

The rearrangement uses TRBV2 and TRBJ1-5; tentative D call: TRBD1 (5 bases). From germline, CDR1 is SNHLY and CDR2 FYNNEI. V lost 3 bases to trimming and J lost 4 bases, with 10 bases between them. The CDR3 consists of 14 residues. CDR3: CASSDLGGNQPQHF. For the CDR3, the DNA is TGTGCCAGCAGTGATTTGGGGGGTAATCAGCCCCAGCATTTT.

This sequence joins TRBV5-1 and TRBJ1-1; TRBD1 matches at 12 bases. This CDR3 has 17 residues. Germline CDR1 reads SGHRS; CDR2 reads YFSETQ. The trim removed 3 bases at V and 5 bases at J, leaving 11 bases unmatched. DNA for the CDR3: TGCGCCAGCAGCTACACCCGGGACAGGGGGCGCGGGACTGAAGCTTTCTTT. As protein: CASSYTRDRGRGTEAFF.

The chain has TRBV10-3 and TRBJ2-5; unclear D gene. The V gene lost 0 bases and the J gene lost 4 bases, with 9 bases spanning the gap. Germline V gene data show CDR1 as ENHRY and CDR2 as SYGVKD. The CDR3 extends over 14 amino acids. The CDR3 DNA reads TGTGCCATCAGTGAGTCTTCCCCAGGAGAGACCCAGTACTTC. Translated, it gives CAISESSPGETQYF.

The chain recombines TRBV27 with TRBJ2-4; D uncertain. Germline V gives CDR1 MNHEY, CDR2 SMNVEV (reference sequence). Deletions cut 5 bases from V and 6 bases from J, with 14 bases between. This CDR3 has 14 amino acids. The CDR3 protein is CASSLGVSGNIQYF. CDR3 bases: TGTGCCAGCAGTCTTGGAGTCTCGGGAAACATTCAGTACTTC.

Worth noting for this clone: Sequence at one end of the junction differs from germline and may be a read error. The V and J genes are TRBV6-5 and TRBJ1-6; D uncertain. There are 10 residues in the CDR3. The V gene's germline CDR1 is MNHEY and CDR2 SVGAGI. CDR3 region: CASTPDTPDF. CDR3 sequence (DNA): TGTGCCAGCACACCCGACACACCGGACTTT.

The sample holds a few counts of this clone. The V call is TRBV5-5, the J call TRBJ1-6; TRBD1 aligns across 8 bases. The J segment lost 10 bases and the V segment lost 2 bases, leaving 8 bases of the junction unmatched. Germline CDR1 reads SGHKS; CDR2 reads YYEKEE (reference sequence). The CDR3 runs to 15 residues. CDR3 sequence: CASSLRQGAGSPLHF. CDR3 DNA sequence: TGTGCCAGCAGCTTACGTCAGGGGGCCGGATCACCCCTCCACTTT.

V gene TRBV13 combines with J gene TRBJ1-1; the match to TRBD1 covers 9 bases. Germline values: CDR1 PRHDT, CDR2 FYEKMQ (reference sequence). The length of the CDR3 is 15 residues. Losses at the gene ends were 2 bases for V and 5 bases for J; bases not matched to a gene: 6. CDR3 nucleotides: TGTGCCAGCAGCTTAATTGGGACAGGGAGAACTGAAGCTTTCTTT. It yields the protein CASSLIGTGRTEAFF.

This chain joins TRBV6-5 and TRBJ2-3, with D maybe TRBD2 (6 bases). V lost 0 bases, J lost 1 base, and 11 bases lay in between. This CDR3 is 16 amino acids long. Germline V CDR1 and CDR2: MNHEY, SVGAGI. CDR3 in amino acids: CASSYSYERGTDTQYF. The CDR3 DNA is TGTGCCAGCAGTTACTCGTATGAGCGGGGCACAGATACGCAGTATTTT.

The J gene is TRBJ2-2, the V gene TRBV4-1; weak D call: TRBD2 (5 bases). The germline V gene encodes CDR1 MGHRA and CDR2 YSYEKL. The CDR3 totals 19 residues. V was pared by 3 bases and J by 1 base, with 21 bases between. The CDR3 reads CASSHEIPLAEENTGELFF. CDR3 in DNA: TGCGCCAGCAGCCATGAAATACCCCTAGCCGAAGAGAACACCGGGGAGCTGTTTTTT.

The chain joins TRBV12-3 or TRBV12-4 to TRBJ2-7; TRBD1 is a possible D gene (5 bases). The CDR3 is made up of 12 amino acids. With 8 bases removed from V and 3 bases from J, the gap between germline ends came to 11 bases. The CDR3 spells CASGIRGYEQYF. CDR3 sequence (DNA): TGTGCCAGCGGAATAAGGGGCTACGAGCAGTACTTC.

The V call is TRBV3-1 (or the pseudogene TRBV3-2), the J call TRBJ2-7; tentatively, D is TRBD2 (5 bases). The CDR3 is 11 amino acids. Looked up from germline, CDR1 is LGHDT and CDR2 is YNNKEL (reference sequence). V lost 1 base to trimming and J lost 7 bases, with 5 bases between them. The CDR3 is CASSQGGEQYF. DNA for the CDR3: TGTGCCAGCAGCCAAGGAGGGGAGCAGTACTTC.

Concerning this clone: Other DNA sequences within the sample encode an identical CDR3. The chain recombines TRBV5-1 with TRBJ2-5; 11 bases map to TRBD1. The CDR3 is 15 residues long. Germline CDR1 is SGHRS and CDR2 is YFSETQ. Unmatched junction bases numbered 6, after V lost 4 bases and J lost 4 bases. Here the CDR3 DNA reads TGCGCCAGCAGCAGGGGACAGGGGGGCGGAGAGACCCAGTACTTC. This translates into CASSRGQGGGETQYF. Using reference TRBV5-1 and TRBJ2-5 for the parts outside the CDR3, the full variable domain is KAGVTQTPRYLIKTRGQQVTLSCSPISGHRSVSWYQQTPGQGLQFLFEYFSETQRNKGNFPGRFSGRQFSNSRSEMNVSTLELGDSALYLCASSRGQGGGETQYFGPGTRLLVL.

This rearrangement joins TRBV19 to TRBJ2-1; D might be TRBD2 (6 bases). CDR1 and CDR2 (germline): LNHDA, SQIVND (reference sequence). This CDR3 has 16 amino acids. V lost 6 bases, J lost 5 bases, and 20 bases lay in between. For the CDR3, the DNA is TGTGCCAGTAGCAGAGGGGACCTTGCGGGACACAATGAGCAGTTCTTC. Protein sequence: CASSRGDLAGHNEQFF.

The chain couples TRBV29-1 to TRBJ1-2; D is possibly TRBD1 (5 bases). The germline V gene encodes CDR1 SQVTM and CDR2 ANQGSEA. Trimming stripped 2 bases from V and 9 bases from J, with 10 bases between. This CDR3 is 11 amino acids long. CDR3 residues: CSVESQARYTF. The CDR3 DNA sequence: TGCAGCGTTGAATCACAGGCACGCTACACCTTC.

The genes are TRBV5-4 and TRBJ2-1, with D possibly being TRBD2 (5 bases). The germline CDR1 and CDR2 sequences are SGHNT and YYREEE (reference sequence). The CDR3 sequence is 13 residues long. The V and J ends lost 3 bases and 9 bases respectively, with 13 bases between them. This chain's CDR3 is CASSSNFEGEQFF. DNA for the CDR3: TGTGCCAGCAGCTCCAACTTTGAGGGTGAGCAGTTCTTC. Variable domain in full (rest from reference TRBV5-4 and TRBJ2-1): ETGVTQSPTHLIKTRGQQVTLRCSSQSGHNTVSWYQQALGQGPQFIFQYYREEENGRGNFPPRFSGLQFPNYSSELNVNALELDDSALYLCASSSNFEGEQFFGPGTRLTVL.